Following are 32 T cell receptor beta chains from one sample sequenced in a study of blood T cell repertoires in COVID-19. Clones were sequenced by immunoSEQ multiplex PCR, and TCRdb holds only the in-frame ones, with some missing. The table records more than 65,000 clones, roughly 85% of them present only once. The specimen sequenced was peripheral blood. These TCRs come from a woman in her seventies with acute or convalescent COVID-19.

V and J are TRBV10-3 and TRBJ2-1; TRBD1 aligns across 8 bases. Trimming took 6 bases from V and 4 from J; bases not matched to a gene: 5. CDR3 length: 14 residues. Germline CDR1 reads ENHRY; CDR2 reads SYGVKD. The CDR3 DNA is TGTGCCATCAGGCAGGACAGGGAATACAATGAGCAGTTCTTC. It yields the protein CAIRQDREYNEQFF.

This clone was detected only once. The V and J genes are TRBV25-1 and TRBJ1-1, with TRBD1 matching 7 bases. CDR3 length: 13 residues. Trimming cost V 6 bases and J 3 bases; bases outside gene matches: 4. Germline V gene lookup returns CDR1 MGHDK and CDR2 SYGVNS. The CDR3 loop is CASRTGVHTEAFF. CDR3 nucleotides: TGTGCCAGCAGAACAGGGGTGCACACTGAAGCTTTCTTT.

The V and J genes are TRBV28 and TRBJ1-3; D remains ambiguous. The CDR3 consists of 16 residues. Germline CDR1 is MDHEN and CDR2 is SYDVKM. The V and J ends lost 6 bases and 1 base respectively, with 16 bases between them. In nucleotides, the CDR3 is TGTGCCAGCAGACAAACGGGAACGGAGTCTGGAAACACCATATATTTT. Protein: CASRQTGTESGNTIYF.

V usage is TRBV12-3 or TRBV12-4 and J usage is TRBJ2-7; D not resolved. This CDR3 has 11 amino acids. The V gene lost 6 bases and the J gene lost 4 bases, with 7 bases spanning the gap. The CDR3 coding sequence is TGTGCCAGCAGCTACTCTTACGAGCAGTACTTC. It specifies CASSYSYEQYF.

The chain combines TRBV5-1 with TRBJ2-5; possible D gene TRBD2, 6 bases. V was cut by 0 bases and J by 2 bases, with 8 bases left in between. CDR3 length: 14 residues. CDR1 is SGHRS and CDR2 is YFSETQ in the germline V gene. The CDR3 here is CASSLGGVQETQYF. The CDR3 DNA follows: TGCGCCAGCAGCTTGGGCGGGGTACAAGAGACCCAGTACTTC.

The rearrangement links TRBV2 to TRBJ2-7; 9 positions match TRBD1. Germline V gene data show CDR1 as SNHLY and CDR2 as FYNNEI. V shed 6 bases, J shed 2 bases, and the junction held 5 bases outside the gene matches. The CDR3 is 14 amino acids. The chain's CDR3 is CASRATGGAYEQYF. In nucleotides, the CDR3 is TGTGCCAGCAGAGCAACAGGGGGCGCCTACGAGCAGTACTTC.

The chain has TRBV6-6 and TRBJ1-1; tentative D call: TRBD1 (5 bases). Germline V lookup: CDR1 MNHNY, CDR2 SVGAGI (reference sequence). The V and J ends lost 6 bases and 6 bases respectively, with 14 bases between them. The CDR3 covers 13 residues. This chain's CDR3 is CASSGGFEAEAFF. CDR3 in DNA: TGTGCCAGCAGCGGGGGGTTTGAGGCTGAAGCTTTCTTT.

This sequence joins TRBV5-6 and TRBJ1-1; maybe TRBD1 (5 bases). Germline loops: CDR1 SGHDT, CDR2 YYEEEE. The CDR3 consists of 18 residues. V lost 1 base, J lost 2 bases, and 21 bases lay in between. CDR3 in DNA: TGTGCCAGCAGCTTGTTTACGGGTAGAGGGACTTCCAACACTGAAGCTTTCTTT. Encoded protein: CASSLFTGRGTSNTEAFF.

The chain is built from TRBV24-1 and TRBJ2-3, with 7 bases identical to TRBD1. With V trimmed by 2 bases and J by 3 bases, 10 bases remained unmatched. The CDR3 totals 17 residues. From germline, CDR1 is KGHDR and CDR2 SFDVKD. CDR3 protein: CATSDWDRDGWTDTQYF. In nucleotides, the CDR3 is TGTGCCACCAGTGATTGGGACAGAGATGGATGGACAGATACGCAGTATTTT.

This chain uses TRBV30 with TRBJ2-3, with D possibly being TRBD1 (6 bases). The CDR3 runs to 12 residues. CDR1 is GTSNPN and CDR2 is SVGIG in the germline V gene (reference sequence). The ends were cut back, 7 bases at V and 3 bases at J, with 11 bases in the middle. The CDR3: CAFDRRTDTQYF. The CDR3 DNA reads TGTGCCTTTGACAGGAGGACAGATACGCAGTATTTT.

This clone appeared a single time. The chain combines TRBV24-1 with TRBJ2-1, with 7 bases matching TRBD2. The CDR3 is made up of 15 amino acids. From germline, CDR1 is KGHDR and CDR2 SFDVKD. V lost 5 bases to trimming and J lost 6 bases; unmatched junction nucleotides: 9. The DNA of the CDR3 is TGTGCCACCAGTGTCGGCGGGAGAGGTACCAATGAGCAGTTCTTC. This encodes CATSVGGRGTNEQFF.

This clone was observed a handful of times. The chain joins TRBV2 to TRBJ2-3, with 10 bases identical to TRBD1. CDR1 SNHLY and CDR2 FYNNEI come from the germline V gene. The CDR3 extends over 16 amino acids. J gave up 1 base and V 10 bases, and 11 bases lay outside the gene matches. The CDR3 DNA is TGTGCCACCACTCCGGGACAGGGGCTGGGCACAGATACGCAGTATTTT. Its protein is CATTPGQGLGTDTQYF.

The genes are TRBV5-1 and TRBJ1-4; 8 bases align to TRBD1. The ends lost 2 bases at V and 6 bases at J; junction bases unmatched: 9. The CDR3 length is 16 residues. In germline, CDR1 is SGHRS, CDR2 YFSETQ. This chain's CDR3 is CASSLGQGEWDEKLFF. As DNA, the CDR3 is TGCGCCAGCAGCTTAGGACAGGGAGAATGGGATGAAAAACTGTTTTTT.

This sequence joins TRBV30 and TRBJ2-3, with 13 bases aligning to TRBD2. Germline CDR1 is GTSNPN and CDR2 is SVGIG (reference sequence). The CDR3 covers 14 residues. The trim removed 0 bases at V and 7 bases at J, leaving 1 base unmatched. The CDR3 reads CAWSVGLAGNTQYF. CDR3 DNA sequence: TGTGCCTGGAGTGTGGGACTAGCGGGAAATACGCAGTATTTT.

The DNA of the CDR3 is TGTGCCAGCAGCTACACGGGACTAGCGGCAGATACGCAGTATTTT. Its translation: CASSYTGLAADTQYF. This chain uses TRBV11-2 with TRBJ2-3, with TRBD2 matching 11 bases. The CDR3 covers 15 residues. The trim removed 4 bases at V and 4 bases at J, leaving 4 bases unmatched. Germline assignment: CDR1 SGHAT and CDR2 FQNNGV.

Many counts were recorded for this clone. The V call is TRBV18, the J call TRBJ1-1; D is unclear. Germline loops: CDR1 KGHSH, CDR2 LQKENI. V lost 6 bases and J lost 0, with 11 bases in between. This CDR3 is 14 amino acids long. This CDR3 is CASSVSGVNTEAFF. The CDR3 bases are TGTGCCAGCTCGGTCTCCGGGGTGAACACTGAAGCTTTCTTT.

The chain employs TRBV5-1 and TRBJ2-2, with TRBD2 identical over 7 bases. There are 15 residues in the CDR3. Germline V gene lookup returns CDR1 SGHRS and CDR2 YFSETQ. The J segment lost 2 bases and the V segment lost 4 bases, leaving 5 bases of the junction unmatched. In DNA, the CDR3 is TGCGCCAGCAGCCTTACTAGCGCAAACACCGGGGAGCTGTTTTTT. This encodes CASSLTSANTGELFF.

V usage is TRBV4-1 and J usage is TRBJ2-5; 7 bases match TRBD2. Germline values: CDR1 MGHRA, CDR2 YSYEKL. The V segment lost 4 bases and the J segment 4 bases; nucleotides outside the gene matches: 3. The length of the CDR3 is 13 residues. The CDR3 DNA follows: TGCGCCAGCAGCCTAGCGGGCGGAGAGACCCAGTACTTC. This gives the protein CASSLAGGETQYF.

The chain links TRBV5-1 to TRBJ2-5, with D possibly being TRBD2 (5 bases). V was pared by 2 bases and J by 1 base, with 12 bases between. Germline V gene lookup returns CDR1 SGHRS and CDR2 YFSETQ. This CDR3 spans 15 amino acids. CDR3 DNA: TGCGCCAGCAGCTTTGGAGGCACACTCCAAGAGACCCAGTACTTC. It yields the protein CASSFGGTLQETQYF. Full variable domain (missing parts from reference TRBV5-1 and TRBJ2-5): KAGVTQTPRYLIKTRGQQVTLSCSPISGHRSVSWYQQTPGQGLQFLFEYFSETQRNKGNFPGRFSGRQFSNSRSEMNVSTLELGDSALYLCASSFGGTLQETQYFGPGTRLLVL.

This clone showed up just once. This rearrangement joins TRBV18 to TRBJ2-5; D perhaps matches TRBD2 (6 bases). Between the trimmed V and J ends, which lost 2 bases and 5 bases, there was a span of 9 bases. Germline V CDR1 and CDR2: KGHSH, LQKENI. CDR3 length: 13 residues. CDR3 in DNA: TGTGCCAGCTCACCAGGGGCGGGGGAGACCCAGTACTTC. Protein sequence: CASSPGAGETQYF. The entire variable domain, with the rest obtained from reference TRBV18 and TRBJ2-5, is as follows: NAGVMQNPRHLVRRRGQEARLRCSPMKGHSHVYWYRQLPEEGLKFMVYLQKENIIDESGMPKERFSAEFPKEGPSILRIQQVVRGDSAAYFCASSPGAGETQYFGPGTRLLVL.

This rearrangement joins TRBV12-5 to TRBJ2-1; tentative D call: TRBD2 (5 bases). The germline V gene has CDR1 LGHNT and CDR2 FRNRAP. V lost 0 bases, J lost 13 bases, and 10 bases lay in between. This CDR3 has 12 amino acids. The chain's CDR3 is CASGLVGSSQFF. CDR3 sequence (DNA): TGTGCTAGTGGTTTGGTAGGGAGCAGCCAGTTCTTC. The entire variable domain, with the rest obtained from reference TRBV12-5 and TRBJ2-1, is as follows: DARVTQTPRHKVTEMGQEVTMRCQPILGHNTVFWYRQTMMQGLELLAYFRNRAPLDDSGMPKDRFSAEMPDATLATLKIQPSEPRDSAVYFCASGLVGSSQFFGPGTRLTVL.

The V call is TRBV6-5, the J call TRBJ1-5, with 9 bases lining up with TRBD1. The CDR3 runs to 14 residues. Looked up from germline, CDR1 is MNHEY and CDR2 is SVGAGI. V dropped 8 bases and J dropped 4; count of bases not matched to a gene: 6. CDR3 nucleotides: TGTGCCAGCTCATCCGGGACAGGGAATCAGCCCCAGCATTTT. Its translation is CASSSGTGNQPQHF.

V and J are TRBV25-1 and TRBJ2-1; 7 bases are shared with TRBD2. The germline CDR1 and CDR2 sequences are MGHDK and SYGVNS. With V trimmed by 7 bases and J by 3 bases, 0 bases remained unmatched. The CDR3 contains 12 residues. CDR3 in amino acids: CASTSGYNEQFF. DNA of the CDR3: TGTGCCAGCACTAGCGGCTACAATGAGCAGTTCTTC. The full variable domain, in which reference TRBV25-1 and TRBJ2-1 provide the parts outside the CDR3, is EADIYQTPRYLVIGTGKKITLECSQTMGHDKMYWYQQDPGMELHLIHYSYGVNSTEKGDLSSESTVSRIRTEHFPLTLESARPSHTSQYLCASTSGYNEQFFGPGTRLTVL.

The gene calls are TRBV7-2 and TRBJ2-1, with D maybe TRBD2 (6 bases). The germline V gene encodes CDR1 SGHTA and CDR2 FQGNSA. The V end was cut by 5 bases, the J end by 2 bases, with 13 bases between. The CDR3 sequence is 15 residues long. The CDR3 loop is CASSPAGATYNEQFF. The CDR3 bases are TGTGCCAGCAGCCCAGCGGGCGCAACCTACAATGAGCAGTTCTTC.

V and J are TRBV7-9 and TRBJ2-2; D may be TRBD1 (6 bases). The CDR3 has 14 residues. Trimming shortened V by 1 base and J by 6 bases, and 9 bases separated the two germline ends. Germline assignment: CDR1 SEHNR and CDR2 FQNEAQ (reference sequence). CDR3 nucleotides: TGTGCCAGCAGCTTAGGCAGGGGCGCCGGGGAGCTGTTTTTT. Its protein product is CASSLGRGAGELFF.

This chain links TRBV10-3 with TRBJ2-2; TRBD2 matches at 7 bases. Germline CDR1 ENHRY, CDR2 SYGVKD. This CDR3 is built from 14 residues. Trimming took 3 bases from V and 7 from J; bases not matched to a gene: 5. Here the CDR3 DNA reads TGTGCCATCAGTGAAATTGGGGGGGACGGGGAGCTGTTTTTT. This encodes CAISEIGGDGELFF.

The gene calls are TRBV20-1 and TRBJ1-5; D is ambiguous. V was shortened by 3 bases and J by 0 bases, with 9 bases between the two germline ends. Germline-derived CDR1 and CDR2 are DFQATT and SNEGSKA (reference sequence). This CDR3 is built from 14 residues. The CDR3 region is CSASGTDSNQPQHF. The CDR3 DNA sequence: TGCAGTGCTAGTGGTACAGATAGCAATCAGCCCCAGCATTTT.

V and J are TRBV12-5 and TRBJ1-6; D is possibly TRBD1 (5 bases). Germline V gene sequence: CDR1 LGHNT, CDR2 FRNRAP. The CDR3 runs to 16 residues. Trimming shortened V by 5 bases and J by 9 bases, and 20 bases separated the two germline ends. This CDR3 is CASGTTRDMQSSPLHF. CDR3 nucleotide sequence: TGTGCTAGTGGTACGACCAGGGATATGCAGTCTTCACCCCTCCACTTT.

V and J are TRBV7-8 and TRBJ2-2, with 13 bases lining up with TRBD2. There are 20 residues in the CDR3. The junction had 15 bases not matched to a gene; V was cut back by 2 bases and J by 6 bases. CDR1 is SGHVS, CDR2 FQNEAQ, per germline. The CDR3 DNA sequence: TGTGCCAGCAGCTTAAGGTCTTCGCGACTGACTAGCGGGAGGCCCGGGGAGCTGTTTTTT. The encoded protein is CASSLRSSRLTSGRPGELFF.

The V and J genes are TRBV5-1 and TRBJ1-6; TRBD1 matches 11 bases. The V gene's germline CDR1 is SGHRS and CDR2 YFSETQ. The CDR3 runs to 15 residues. J lost 5 bases, V lost 3 bases, and 1 base had no gene match. The CDR3 DNA follows: TGCGCCAGCAGCTCGGACAGGGGGCATAATTCACCCCTCCACTTT. It codes for CASSSDRGHNSPLHF. Full variable domain (remainder filled in from reference TRBV5-1 and TRBJ1-6): KAGVTQTPRYLIKTRGQQVTLSCSPISGHRSVSWYQQTPGQGLQFLFEYFSETQRNKGNFPGRFSGRQFSNSRSEMNVSTLELGDSALYLCASSSDRGHNSPLHFGNGTRLTVT.

The V gene is TRBV10-3, the J gene TRBJ1-2, with D possibly TRBD1 on 5 matching bases. The CDR3 is 12 residues long. Per the germline V gene, CDR1 is ENHRY and CDR2 is SYGVKD. Trimming stripped 4 bases from V and 7 bases from J, with 10 bases between. The CDR3 loop reads CAISGGQGGYTF. In nucleotides, the CDR3 is TGTGCCATCAGTGGTGGGCAGGGTGGCTACACCTTC.

The chain joins TRBV7-9 to TRBJ2-1; TRBD2 matches 7 bases. The CDR3 is 17 residues long. Trimming cost V 6 bases and J 2 bases; bases outside gene matches: 13. Germline V CDR1 and CDR2: SEHNR, FQNEAQ (reference sequence). The CDR3: CASRNLGRESTYNEQFF. Written as DNA, the CDR3 is TGTGCCAGCAGAAACTTGGGGAGGGAGTCCACCTACAATGAGCAGTTCTTC.